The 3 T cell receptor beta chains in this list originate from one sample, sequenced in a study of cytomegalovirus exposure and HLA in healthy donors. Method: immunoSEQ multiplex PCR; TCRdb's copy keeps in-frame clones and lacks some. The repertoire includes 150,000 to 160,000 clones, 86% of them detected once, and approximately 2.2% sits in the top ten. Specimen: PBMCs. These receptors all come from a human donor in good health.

The CDR3 here is CASSVEENTEAFF. The CDR3 DNA follows: TGTGCCAGCAGTGTGGAGGAGAACACTGAAGCTTTCTTT. This rearrangement joins TRBV6-4 to TRBJ1-1; the D is unclear. Deletions cut 4 bases from V and 1 base from J, with 7 bases between. CDR1 is MRHNA and CDR2 is SNTAGT in the germline V gene. The length of the CDR3 is 13 residues.

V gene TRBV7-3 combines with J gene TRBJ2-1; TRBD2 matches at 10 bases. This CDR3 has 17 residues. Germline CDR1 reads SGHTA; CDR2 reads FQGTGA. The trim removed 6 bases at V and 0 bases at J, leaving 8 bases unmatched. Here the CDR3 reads CASSQREGRSSYNEQFF. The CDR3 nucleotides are TGTGCCAGCAGTCAGCGGGAGGGTAGGAGCTCCTACAATGAGCAGTTCTTC.

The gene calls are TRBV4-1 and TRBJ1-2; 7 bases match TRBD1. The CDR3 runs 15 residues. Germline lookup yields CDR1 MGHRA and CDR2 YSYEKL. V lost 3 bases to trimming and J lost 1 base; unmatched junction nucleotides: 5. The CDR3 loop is CASSHRDSLNYGYTF. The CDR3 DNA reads TGCGCCAGCAGCCACCGGGACAGCCTTAACTATGGCTACACCTTC.